A selection of T cell receptor beta chains follows, all from one sample in a study of OX40 agonist ivuxolimab in advanced cancers. Some clones are missing from TCRdb's copy, which holds only in-frame ones; the method was immunoSEQ multiplex PCR. This repertoire shows about 28,000 clones, roughly 84% found once; its top ten account for over 15%. The input for sequencing was CD4+ or CD8+ T cells sorted from blood, taken in a trial of the OX40 agonist ivuxolimab. The receptor source for this set is an adult with an advanced solid tumor such as melanoma, head and neck, liver or kidney cancer. The CDR3 runs from the conserved cysteine through the conserved F or W. A D gene is named only where the DNA matches it firmly. The size of a clone is reported for some rows only, either as once, few or many, or as a class for expanded clones.

TRBJ2-1 TRBV7-7 TRBD1 - TGTGCTAGCAGTCCAACCGGGACAGGGGTTTCCTACAATGAGCAGTTCTTC CASSPTGTGVSYNEQFF
TRBJ2-3 TRBV7-8 TRBD2 - TGTGCCAGCAGCTTAGCCGGGACTAGCGGGGAGAGCACAGATACGCAGTATTTT CASSLAGTSGESTDTQYF
TRBJ1-1 TRBV5-8 - - TGTGCCAGCAACCACCGAAGGGGGAGGAGTGAAGCTTTCTTT CASNHRRGRSEAFF
TRBJ2-5 TRBV9 - - TGTGCCAGCACCAATTCAGGGGAGACCCAGTACTTC CASTNSGETQYF
TRBJ2-1 TRBV6-1 - - TGTGCCAGCTCGCCAGGCTACAATGAGCAGTTCTTC CASSPGYNEQFF
TRBJ2-5 TRBV27 TRBD2 once TGTGCCAGCAGTTTAGGGGGGGTAGAGACCCAGTACTTC CASSLGGVETQYF
TRBJ1-3 TRBV9 - - TGTGCCAGCAGCGTAGCTACGGGTTACTCTGGAAACACCATATATTTT CASSVATGYSGNTIYF
TRBJ1-1 TRBV7-2 - once TGTGCCAGCAGCCGCGGGGCACCCAATTCGAACACTGAAGCTTTCTTT CASSRGAPNSNTEAFF
TRBJ2-7 TRBV5-3 - - TGTGCCAGCATGATCGTCAGGGGAAACTACGAGCAGTACTTC CASMIVRGNYEQYF
TRBJ2-3 TRBV19 - - TGTGCCAGTAGTATCGGGCCTAGCGCAGATACGCAGTATTTT CASSIGPSADTQYF
TRBJ2-5 TRBV13 TRBD1 - TGTGCCAGCAGCTCCGGGACAGGGGGACAAGAGACCCAGTACTTC CASSSGTGGQETQYF
TRBJ2-4 TRBV27 TRBD1 - TGTGCCAGCAGTTTGGGACAGAAAAACATTCAGTACTTC CASSLGQKNIQYF
TRBJ2-7 TRBV7-9 - - TGTGCCAGCAGCGCCCGGACGGGGGAGCAGTACTTC CASSARTGEQYF
TRBJ2-4 TRBV7-9 TRBD1 - TGTGCCAGCAGCCCACCGACAGGGCTCTTCAAAAACATTCAGTACTTC CASSPPTGLFKNIQYF
TRBJ2-4 TRBV2 - - TGTGCCAGCAGTGGTCAGGATTTGGACATTCAGTACTTC CASSGQDLDIQYF
TRBJ2-7 TRBV7-8 TRBD2 - TGTGCCAGCAGCTTAGAGGGACTAGCGGGAGGCCGAGGCGAGCAGTACTTC CASSLEGLAGGRGEQYF
TRBJ2-1 TRBV4-3 TRBD2 - TGCGCCAGCAGCCACCCGAGCGGGAGGGCCCGGAATGAGCAGTTCTTC CASSHPSGRARNEQFF
TRBJ1-2 TRBV14 - - TGTGCCAGCAGCCACCCGAATTTATATGGCTACACCTTC CASSHPNLYGYTF
TRBJ2-1 TRBV7-8 - - TGTGCCAGCAGGCTTACGGGCGGGCTCTCCTACAATGAGCAGTTCTTC CASRLTGGLSYNEQFF
TRBJ2-2 TRBV11-2 - - TGTGCCAGCAGCTTAGGAGTCTTAGTTTCTCGGGAGCTGTTTTTT CASSLGVLVSRELFF
TRBJ1-1 TRBV5-1 - once TGCGCCAGCAGCTTGGGACAGTACAGCGGCACTGAAGCTTTCTTT CASSLGQYSGTEAFF
TRBJ2-7 TRBV5-6 TRBD2 - TGTGCCAGCAGCTTGGGAGCGGGGAACCCCTACGAGCAGTACTTC CASSLGAGNPYEQYF
TRBJ1-1 TRBV4-3 - - TGCGCCAGCAGCCAAGATTTCGTGGTGAACACTGAAGCTTTCTTT CASSQDFVVNTEAFF
TRBJ2-2 TRBV6-5 - - TGTGCCAGCAGCAACGGTCTCCCCGGGGAGCTGTTTTTT CASSNGLPGELFF
TRBJ2-2 TRBV6-5 - - TGTGCCAGCAGTTACGAGGCAACCGGGGAGCTGTTTTTT CASSYEATGELFF
TRBJ1-1 TRBV27 - - TGTGCCAGCAGTTTAGTAGCCAGGGAAAACACTGAAGCTTTCTTT CASSLVARENTEAFF
TRBJ2-7 TRBV14 - - TGTGCCAGCAGCCACGGCGTCCAGGTCTCCTACGAGCAGTACTTC CASSHGVQVSYEQYF
TRBJ2-7 TRBV6-5 - - TGTGCCAGCAGTTACGCCACAGGGCTTGAGCAGTACTTC CASSYATGLEQYF
TRBJ2-1 TRBV5-6 TRBD2 - TGTGCCAGCAGCTTGGAGGAGCGGGGGGACCGGGATGAGCAGTTCTTC CASSLEERGDRDEQFF
TRBJ1-2 TRBV9 TRBD1 - TGTGCCAGCAGAAAGAGTGGACAGGCTTTATATGGCTACACCTTC CASRKSGQALYGYTF
TRBJ2-1 TRBV7-7 TRBD1 - TGTGCTAGCAGCTTAGGGGGACAGGGGGGCTACAATGAGCAGTTCTTC CASSLGGQGGYNEQFF
TRBJ1-1 TRBV27 - - TGTGCCAGCTGGGGGGGAAGTGAAGCTTTCTTT CASWGGSEAFF
TRBJ2-7 TRBV9 - - TGTGCCAGCTCCTCCTCCGGGGTAGGCTACGAGCAGTACTTC CASSSSGVGYEQYF
TRBJ2-5 TRBV4-1 - - TGCGCCAGCAGCCAAGTTGGGGGTGGAGAAGAGACCCAGTACTTC CASSQVGGGEETQYF
TRBJ1-4 TRBV28 - - TGTGCCAGCAGGGACGTTGAAAAACTGTTTTTT CASRDVEKLFF
TRBJ1-1 TRBV30 TRBD1 - TGTGCCTGGAGTGTACAGGGGAACGCTGAAGCTTTCTTT CAWSVQGNAEAFF
TRBJ2-7 TRBV13 TRBD2 - TGTGCCAGCAGCTCCGCCAGCGGGAGGGCCGGGTACGAGCAGTACTTC CASSSASGRAGYEQYF
TRBJ2-1 TRBV11-3 - - TGTGCCAGCAGCTCGGGGCCAGCCCGAACAGCCTACAATGAGCAGTTCTTC CASSSGPARTAYNEQFF
TRBJ1-5 TRBV12-5 - - TGTGCTAGTGGTTTACCCTCAGACAGCCTCAATCAGCCCCAGCATTTT CASGLPSDSLNQPQHF
TRBJ1-1 TRBV5-1 - once TGCGCCAGCAGCTGGACAGTTAACACTGAAGCTTTCTTT CASSWTVNTEAFF
TRBJ2-6 TRBV6-1 - few TGTGCCAGCAGTGAAGAGGGGGCTGGGGCCAACGTCCTGACTTTC CASSEEGAGANVLTF
TRBJ1-2 TRBV9 - few TGTGCCAGCAGCGTAGTTCCCAGGGAAGGCCATGGCTACACCTTC CASSVVPREGHGYTF
TRBJ2-1 TRBV29-1 TRBD2 - TGCAGCGGTCAGGGGACTAGCGGGAGCTATTTGACCTACAATGAGCAGTTCTTC CSGQGTSGSYLTYNEQFF
TRBJ1-5 TRBV29-1 - - TGCAGCGTTGAAGAACCTCCGGGGGCCCAGCATTTT CSVEEPPGAQHF
TRBJ2-1 TRBV10-3 TRBD2 - TGTGCCATCAGTGAGTCGGGGAGGGACGCCTACAATGAGCAGTTCTTC CAISESGRDAYNEQFF
TRBJ2-2 TRBV4-1 TRBD2 - TGCGCCAGCAGCCTTGGACTAGCGGGAGCGGGGGAGCTGTTTTTT CASSLGLAGAGELFF
TRBJ2-7 TRBV11-2 TRBD2 - TGTGCCAGCAGCTTAGATCTCGGGGGGACGACCCCGAACTACGAGCAGTACTTC CASSLDLGGTTPNYEQYF
TRBJ1-5 TRBV27 TRBD1 - TGTGCCAGCAGCTCGTACAGGGGTAATCAGCCCCAGCATTTT CASSSYRGNQPQHF
TRBJ2-1 TRBV2 TRBD2 - TGTGCCAGCATCGAGGGGACTAGCGGAACTAATGAGCAGTTCTTC CASIEGTSGTNEQFF
TRBJ2-3 TRBV11-3 - - TGTGCCAGCAGCCTGGGGGGGCGCCGGGATACGCAGTATTTT CASSLGGRRDTQYF
TRBJ2-7 TRBV4-1 TRBD1 - TGCGCCAGCAGCCTGAACAGGGGGCCCTACGAGCAGTACTTC CASSLNRGPYEQYF
TRBJ2-1 TRBV13 TRBD2 - TGTGCCAGCAGCGTCTCCGGGACTAGCGGCGGGCCTCCTAAGAATGAGCAGTTCTTC CASSVSGTSGGPPKNEQFF